One sample yielded the 18 T cell receptor beta chains listed below, sequenced in a study of CXCR3-negative and CXCR3-positive naive CD8 T cells. The libraries of TRB cDNA were prepared using 5' RACE with UMI labels. With the 5' RACE reads reprocessed, TCRdb shows one record per CDR3 protein and no DNA. In all, the sample yields 48,000 or so distinct CDR3 sequences. Sequenced sample: memory CD8+ T cells from blood. These receptor sequences come from a human donor in good health. Some clones in this sample may be carry-over from other donors' samples.

The CDR3 sequence is CASSQVLAGAAYEQYF. The J gene is TRBJ2-7, the V gene TRBV4-3. CDR3 length equals 16 residues. The germline V gene has CDR1 LGHNA and CDR2 YSLEER.

The CDR3 here is CSVAVLGGYTF. The gene calls are TRBV29-1 and TRBJ1-2. CDR1 and CDR2 (germline): SQVTM, ANQGSEA. This CDR3 region has 11 residues. Based on the CDR3 plus reference TRBV29-1 and TRBJ1-2, the full variable domain is SAVISQKPSRDICQRGTSLTIQCQVDSQVTMMFWYRQQPGQSLTLIATANQGSEATYESGFVIDKFPISRPNLTFSTLTVSNMSPEDSSIYLCSVAVLGGYTFGSGTRLTVV.

This rearrangement joins TRBV4-2 to TRBJ2-5; as DNA is missing, the TRBD1 call by TCRdb cannot be tested. The CDR3 runs 15 residues. From germline, CDR1 is LGHNA and CDR2 YNFKEQ. CDR3 amino acids: CASSQDRGGLETQYF.

The J gene is TRBJ1-1, the V gene TRBV12-5. This CDR3 comprises 12 residues. The germline V gene has CDR1 LGHNT and CDR2 FRNRAP. CDR3 region: CASGLYGETAFF.

V is TRBV12-3 or TRBV12-4 and J is TRBJ2-5. The CDR3 runs 12 residues. CDR3 protein: CASMRNQGTQYF.

This chain links TRBV7-2 with TRBJ2-2; without DNA, the TCRdb call of TRBD1 cannot be checked. Germline values: CDR1 SGHTA, CDR2 FQGNSA. This CDR3 is 15 amino acids long. The CDR3 spells CASSPVGGNTGELFF.

This clonotype registers medium-sized by frequency. The rearrangement joins TRBV29-1 to TRBJ1-4. CDR1 is SQVTM and CDR2 is ANQGSEA in the germline V gene. There are 15 residues in the CDR3. The CDR3 spells CSSPTSSWANEKLFF. Supplemented by reference TRBV29-1 and TRBJ1-4, the full variable domain reads SAVISQKPSRDICQRGTSLTIQCQVDSQVTMMFWYRQQPGQSLTLIATANQGSEATYESGFVIDKFPISRPNLTFSTLTVSNMSPEDSSIYLCSSPTSSWANEKLFFGSGTQLSVL.

The V call is TRBV20-1, the J call TRBJ2-7; there is no DNA to check the TCRdb D call of TRBD1. Per the germline V gene, CDR1 is DFQATT and CDR2 is SNEGSKA (reference sequence). The CDR3 totals 13 residues. The CDR3 loop is CSAWTGRRYEQYF.

V and J are TRBV4-1 and TRBJ1-6; the TCRdb call, TRBD1, lacks DNA for checking. In germline, CDR1 is MGHRA, CDR2 YSYEKL. CDR3 size: 16 residues. This CDR3 is CASSPLRTGEFSPLHF.

This chain joins TRBV6-2 or TRBV6-3 and TRBJ2-7. The CDR3 is 13 residues long. Germline V gene lookup returns CDR1 MNHEY and CDR2 SVGEGT. The CDR3 protein is CASSYVEAYEQYF.

This chain joins TRBV3-1 and TRBJ2-1; absent DNA, TCRdb's TRBD2 call cannot be checked. The CDR3 has 17 residues. Per the germline V gene, CDR1 is LGHDT and CDR2 is YNNKEL (reference sequence). CDR3 protein: CASSQFRSGGPRNEQFF.

J is TRBJ2-1 and V is TRBV12-3 or TRBV12-4; no DNA is available, so the TRBD2 call from TCRdb remains unchecked. The CDR3 contains 17 residues. The CDR3 here is CASSRTSGAISYNEQFF.

This chain connects TRBV29-1 to TRBJ2-2. CDR3 length equals 14 residues. Germline V lookup: CDR1 SQVTM, CDR2 ANQGSEA. Here the CDR3 reads CSVDLGIGTGELFF.

The V call is TRBV7-9, the J call TRBJ2-7; TCRdb selects TRBD1, and the lack of DNA leaves this call unchecked. Germline V lookup: CDR1 SEHNR, CDR2 FQNEAQ (reference sequence). The CDR3 has 14 amino acids. CDR3 amino acids: CASSSRTGTNEQYF.

V usage is TRBV20-1 and J usage is TRBJ2-2; TCRdb names TRBD2, which stays unverified in the absence of DNA. CDR1 DFQATT and CDR2 SNEGSKA come from the germline V gene (reference sequence). This CDR3 is 13 amino acids long. The CDR3 region is CSASGGGLGELFF.

The J gene is TRBJ2-5, the V gene TRBV28; TCRdb's D call, TRBD1, is unchecked because there is no DNA. This CDR3 spans 14 amino acids. CDR1 MDHEN and CDR2 SYDVKM come from the germline V gene. The CDR3 reads CASSAQDPEETQYF.

This chain joins TRBV28 and TRBJ2-5. The CDR3 contains 15 residues. Germline CDR1 MDHEN, CDR2 SYDVKM. The CDR3 sequence is CASSLEQLYQETQYF.

The V call is TRBV7-3, the J call TRBJ2-3. The length of the CDR3 is 14 residues. The germline CDR1 and CDR2 sequences are SGHTA and FQGTGA. The chain's CDR3 is CASSLLGSKDTQYF.